This is a list of T cell receptor beta chains from one sample in a study of T cells in Graves' hyperthyroidism and ophthalmopathy. MiXCR, applied by TCRdb to the multiplex PCR reads, yields one record per CDR3 protein. The sample has hundreds of thousands of distinct CDR3 sequences; 35% to 45% are singletons. Sequenced: blood. The receptors were gathered from a man aged 18 to 29 with Graves' hyperthyroidism. Both conserved end residues are part of each CDR3. A D gene is named only where the DNA matches it firmly. Expanded clones get a size class; other rows say once, few or many, or leave the size out.

j_call d_call v_call clone_size cdr3_aa cdr3_nt
TRBJ1-2 NA TRBV29-1 NA CSVVHANYGYTF TGCAGCGTCGTCCATGCTAACTATGGCTACACCTTC
TRBJ1-6 NA TRBV20-1 NA CSAPKRGGNSPLHF TGCAGTGCTCCCAAAAGGGGAGGCAATTCACCCCTCCACTTT
TRBJ2-5 TRBD1 TRBV29-1 many CSAQGQGLWETQYF TGCAGCGCTCAGGGACAGGGGCTGTGGGAGACCCAGTACTTC
TRBJ1-6 NA TRBV6-5 few CASLPGHSSYNSPLHF TGTGCCAGCCTTCCGGGCCATAGCTCCTATAATTCACCCCTCCACTTT
TRBJ1-4 NA TRBV10-2 many CASSEQTNEKLFF TGCGCCAGCAGTGAGCAGACTAATGAAAAACTGTTTTTT
TRBJ1-5 NA TRBV18 few CASSPPGYNQPQHF TGTGCCAGCTCACCACCGGGGTACAATCAGCCCCAGCATTTT
TRBJ1-4 NA TRBV11-2 NA CASSFRGRWEKLFF TGTGCCAGCAGCTTCCGTGGACGGTGGGAAAAACTGTTTTTT
TRBJ1-1 NA TRBV19 once CASSYGREEQTFF TGTGCCAGTAGTTATGGCAGGGAGGAGCAAACTTTCTTT
TRBJ2-5 NA TRBV20-1 many CSARGQGWVETQYF TGCAGTGCTAGAGGGCAGGGTTGGGTAGAGACCCAGTACTTC
TRBJ2-7 NA TRBV7-2 NA CASSPDFAVRSYEQYF TGTGCCAGCAGTCCCGACTTTGCGGTCCGCTCCTACGAGCAGTACTTC
TRBJ1-2 NA TRBV25-1 many CASSTPGDYYGYTF TGTGCCAGCAGCACTCCAGGGGATTACTATGGCTACACCTTC
TRBJ1-5 NA TRBV6-5 NA CASRSDGQKNQPQHF TGTGCCAGCCGTTCTGACGGGCAAAAGAATCAGCCCCAGCATTTT
TRBJ1-6 NA TRBV4-1 few CASSLVDSSNSPLHF TGCGCCAGCAGCCTTGTCGACAGTTCCAATTCACCCCTCCACTTT
TRBJ1-1 NA TRBV7-9 NA CASSFEGPTPEAFF TGTGCCAGCAGCTTTGAAGGGCCAACACCTGAAGCTTTCTTT
TRBJ2-2 TRBD1 TRBV19 NA CASSWTGSTGELFF TGTGCCAGTAGTTGGACAGGGAGCACCGGGGAGCTGTTTTTT
TRBJ2-7 TRBD2 TRBV9 NA CASSFELAGAGEQYF TGTGCCAGCAGTTTCGAACTAGCGGGAGCAGGCGAGCAGTACTTC
TRBJ2-5 TRBD2 TRBV5-1 NA CASAGTSEKTQYF TGCGCCAGCGCCGGGACTAGCGAGAAGACCCAGTACTTC
TRBJ1-1 NA TRBV4-1 few CASSQEAGWNEAFF TGCGCCAGCAGCCAAGAGGCGGGCTGGAATGAAGCTTTCTTT
TRBJ2-6 NA TRBV6-5 NA CASSYYRASSGANVLTF TGTGCCAGCAGTTACTACAGGGCGTCGTCTGGGGCCAACGTCCTGACTTTC
TRBJ2-2 NA TRBV7-3 NA CASSQSRGDITGELFF TGTGCCAGCAGTCAGAGCAGGGGAGATATCACCGGGGAGCTGTTTTTT
TRBJ2-7 NA TRBV9 few CASSVERAAREQYF TGTGCCAGCAGCGTAGAAAGGGCCGCGCGCGAGCAGTACTTC
TRBJ1-4 TRBD1 TRBV7-8 many CASSFGTAEKLFF TGTGCCAGCAGCTTCGGGACAGCCGAAAAACTGTTTTTT
TRBJ2-5 NA TRBV6-5 few CASSYSTSVQETQYF TGTGCCAGCAGTTACTCGACATCCGTTCAAGAGACCCAGTACTTC
TRBJ1-2 NA TRBV24-1 many CATSDSALNYGYTF TGTGCCACCAGTGATTCCGCCCTAAACTATGGCTACACCTTC
TRBJ1-3 TRBD1 TRBV20-1 NA CSASTTGPGNTIYF TGCAGTGCTAGTACGACAGGGCCGGGAAACACCATATATTTT
TRBJ1-2 TRBD1 TRBV10-3 NA CAISEGTGTGGYTF TGTGCCATCAGTGAGGGGACCGGGACAGGCGGCTACACCTTC
TRBJ1-2 NA TRBV12-3/TRBV12-4 few CASSYSGTGYGYTF TGTGCCAGCAGTTACTCCGGGACGGGCTATGGCTACACCTTC
TRBJ1-3 NA TRBV7-2 many CASSSVAGNTIYF TGTGCCAGCAGCTCAGTCGCGGGAAACACCATATATTTT
TRBJ1-1 NA TRBV5-1 few CASREGHPNTEAFF TGCGCCAGCAGAGAGGGACATCCGAACACTGAAGCTTTCTTT
TRBJ1-6 NA TRBV2 NA CASSLSYSSYNSPLHF TGTGCCAGCAGTCTTTCTTACAGCTCCTATAATTCACCCCTCCACTTT
TRBJ2-1 NA TRBV15 NA CATSRAPRGYEQFF TGTGCCACCAGCAGAGCTCCCCGGGGGTATGAGCAGTTCTTC
TRBJ2-2 NA TRBV20-1 NA CSARDTDKNTGELFF TGCAGTGCTAGAGATACTGATAAGAACACCGGGGAGCTGTTTTTT
TRBJ1-1 NA TRBV12-5 NA CASGPQDYTEAFF TGTGCTAGTGGCCCACAAGATTACACTGAAGCTTTCTTT
TRBJ2-7 NA TRBV7-9 few CASSEKPDMPSYEQYF TGTGCCAGCAGCGAGAAACCGGACATGCCCTCCTACGAGCAGTACTTC
TRBJ1-6 NA TRBV2 NA CASSEYARSPLHF TGTGCCAGCAGTGAATATGCCAGATCACCCCTCCACTTT
TRBJ2-6 TRBD2 TRBV29-1 NA CSVGPGGSGANVLTF TGCAGCGTTGGACCGGGGGGCTCTGGGGCCAACGTCCTGACTTTC
TRBJ1-2 NA TRBV29-1 NA CSAGAGINYGYTF TGCAGCGCTGGGGCCGGCATTAACTATGGCTACACCTTC
TRBJ2-2 NA TRBV7-9 NA CASSGKGQVGGELFF TGTGCCAGCAGTGGGAAGGGGCAGGTCGGCGGGGAGCTGTTTTTT
TRBJ1-1 NA TRBV4-3 few CASSQDGGHGTEAFF TGCGCCAGCAGCCAAGATGGAGGGCACGGCACTGAAGCTTTCTTT
TRBJ1-2 TRBD1 TRBV19 few CASRKTGDEYGYTF TGTGCCAGTAGGAAAACAGGGGATGAATATGGCTACACCTTC
TRBJ2-2 NA TRBV29-1 NA CSVGSGTTTGELFF TGCAGCGTTGGATCCGGGACCACTACCGGGGAGCTGTTTTTT
TRBJ1-1 NA TRBV6-5 NA CASSYTSGNTEAFF TGTGCCAGCAGTTACACCTCGGGAAACACTGAAGCTTTCTTT
TRBJ1-1 TRBD1 TRBV15 many CATSIGTAEAFF TGTGCCACCAGCATCGGGACAGCTGAAGCTTTCTTT